This entry features one T cell receptor beta chain sequence. Its target is not known. This entry comes from a study of T cell responses to AZD1222 COVID-19 vaccine. Study-level findings and limits: Mapped onto spike, vaccine-associated CD4 TCRs spanned it and were dominant at 160-218 and 743-854. AZD1222 recipients seropositive at baseline numbered only five to seven. Receipt of two AZD1222 doses was followed by a rise in Spike-specific TCR breadth and depth. Of spike-specific TCRs, nearly half reportedly target regions left unmutated in variants.

Using immunoSEQ multiplex PCR, the repertoire was profiled, and TCRdb retains in-frame clones only, with some absent. This sample carries around 63,000 clones, over 75% of them seen once, and the ten largest clones take roughly a fifth. The sample here was peripheral blood, taken on day 0 of AZD1222 vaccination. The clonotype was recovered from an adult in good health.

The CDR3 loop reads CATSRDNLRGQGYTF. CDR3 bases: TGTGCCACCAGCAGAGATAATTTGCGTGGTCAAGGCTACACCTTC. The genes are TRBV15 and TRBJ1-2; unclear D gene. The germline CDR1 and CDR2 sequences are LNHNV and YYDKDF (reference sequence). The CDR3 totals 15 residues. V was clipped by 0 bases and J by 8 bases, with 16 bases between them.